The subject of this entry is one T cell receptor (beta chain). The antigen is undetermined. Both 60 Vbeta primers and 13 Jbeta primers went into the PCR. The table came from immunoSEQ multiplex PCR; TCRdb's copy has only in-frame clones and leaves some out. The sample has 58,000 or so clones; more than 70% are singletons. The data were taken from a study of cytomegalovirus exposure and HLA in healthy donors. CDR1 is MDHEN, CDR2 SYDVKM, per germline. This CDR3 comprises 16 residues. V lost 7 bases, J lost 7 bases, and 15 bases stayed unmatched. Overall study results and limits: Data from an earlier analysis indicated that most TCR beta V segments were productive either about 87% or about 30% of the time.

The receptor's source is a middle-aged woman in good health and CMV-seropositive. The chain joins TRBV28 to TRBJ2-2; 7 nucleotides agree with TRBD1. The specimen sequenced was PBMCs. CDR3 sequence: CASTLGQLQSSGELFF. CDR3 nucleotide sequence: TGTGCCAGCACCTTGGGACAGCTCCAGTCTAGCGGGGAGCTGTTTTTT.